Listed below are T cell receptor beta chains from one sample, sequenced in a study of T cell responses to AZD1222 COVID-19 vaccine. Libraries were prepared by immunoSEQ multiplex PCR; TCRdb keeps only in-frame clonotypes and omits some of them. Here the sample spans about 140,000 clones, approximately 92% being singletons. Material: peripheral blood, obtained 28 days after the second AZD1222 dose. The source is an adult who received the AZD1222 COVID-19 vaccine. Each CDR3 is given with its conserved first and last residue. The order of the fields is V gene, D gene, J gene, clone size, CDR3 protein, CDR3 DNA. D genes are given only for firm matches. Size is stated for part of the rows, as once, few or many counts, or as a class when the clone is expanded.

TRBV29-1	TRBD1	TRBJ2-7	-	CSVEGQGYEQYF	TGCAGCGTTGAAGGACAGGGCTACGAGCAGTACTTC
TRBV5-1	TRBD1	TRBJ2-7	-	CASSPQGQGQSYEQYF	TGCGCCAGCAGCCCACAGGGGCAGGGCCAGTCCTACGAGCAGTACTTC
TRBV11-2	-	TRBJ1-1	once	CASSLSRVAFF	TGTGCCAGCAGCTTATCCAGGGTGGCTTTCTTT
TRBV14	TRBD2	TRBJ2-2	-	CASSPGLAGAGELFF	TGTGCCAGCAGCCCAGGACTAGCTGGGGCCGGGGAGCTGTTTTTT
TRBV4-1	-	TRBJ2-1	-	CASSQVMVSNEQFF	TGCGCCAGCAGCCAAGTAATGGTGTCCAATGAGCAGTTCTTC
TRBV12-3/TRBV12-4	-	TRBJ1-5	-	CASSLGGGQPQHF	TGTGCCAGCAGTTTGGGGGGAGGGCAGCCCCAGCATTTT
TRBV2	TRBD1	TRBJ1-3	-	CASSPPTGAGNTIYF	TGTGCCAGCAGCCCGCCTACAGGGGCTGGAAACACCATATATTTT
TRBV28	TRBD1	TRBJ2-7	-	CASRLGQGIREQYF	TGTGCCAGCAGACTCGGACAGGGTATTCGCGAGCAGTACTTC
TRBV5-1	TRBD1	TRBJ2-3	-	CASSTGQDYTDTQYF	TGCGCCAGCAGCACGGGACAGGACTACACAGATACGCAGTATTTT
TRBV5-5	-	TRBJ1-2	-	CASSLVTPVHGYTF	TGTGCCAGCAGCTTGGTGACCCCTGTCCATGGCTACACCTTC
TRBV28	-	TRBJ1-4	-	CASSRTGLGEKLFF	TGTGCCAGCAGTCGAACAGGGTTGGGTGAAAAACTGTTTTTT
TRBV24-1	-	TRBJ2-1	-	CATSDPGWGGPNEQFF	TGTGCCACCAGTGATCCGGGTTGGGGGGGGCCAAATGAGCAGTTCTTC
TRBV28	-	TRBJ1-5	-	CAARQGSNQPQHF	TGTGCCGCACGTCAGGGGAGCAATCAGCCCCAGCATTTT
TRBV18	TRBD1	TRBJ1-2	-	CASSPDRVYGYTF	TGTGCCAGCTCACCAGACAGGGTCTATGGCTACACCTTC
TRBV3-1/TRBV3-2	-	TRBJ1-5	-	CASSPSERGSRQPQHF	TGTGCCAGCAGCCCCTCCGAGCGAGGGTCTCGGCAGCCCCAGCATTTT
TRBV11-3	TRBD2	TRBJ2-1	once	CASSLELAGDNEQFF	TGTGCCAGCAGCTTAGAACTAGCGGGAGACAATGAGCAGTTCTTC
TRBV4-2	-	TRBJ2-2	few	CASSQGANTGELFF	TGTGCCAGCAGCCAGGGGGCGAACACCGGGGAGCTGTTTTTT
TRBV2	TRBD2	TRBJ2-5	-	CASLAGEFETQYF	TGTGCCAGTCTAGCGGGAGAGTTTGAGACCCAGTACTTC
TRBV11-2	-	TRBJ2-1	-	CASSTTLQNEQFF	TGTGCCAGCAGCACTACCCTTCAGAATGAGCAGTTCTTC
TRBV6-5	-	TRBJ1-1	-	CASSYSRSEAFF	TGTGCCAGCAGTTACTCGAGGTCCGAAGCTTTCTTT
TRBV10-3	TRBD2	TRBJ2-1	-	CAIRGSHNEQFF	TGTGCCATCCGCGGGAGCCACAATGAGCAGTTCTTC
TRBV6-4	-	TRBJ2-1	-	CASSEIGSSYNEQFF	TGTGCCAGCAGTGAAATAGGTTCCTCCTACAATGAGCAGTTCTTC
TRBV19	TRBD1	TRBJ2-3	-	CASCDRGREADTQYF	TGTGCCAGTTGTGACAGGGGCCGGGAAGCAGATACGCAGTATTTT
TRBV28	-	TRBJ1-1	-	CATRTSNTEAFF	TGTGCCACCAGAACATCGAACACTGAAGCTTTCTTT
TRBV7-9	TRBD1	TRBJ1-4	-	CASRPWDRGGEKLFF	TGTGCCAGCAGGCCCTGGGACAGAGGGGGTGAAAAACTGTTTTTT
TRBV6-5	-	TRBJ1-2	-	CASSYSFGENYGYTF	TGTGCCAGCAGTTACTCGTTTGGAGAGAACTATGGCTACACCTTC
TRBV12-3/TRBV12-4	-	TRBJ1-2	once	CASSFGDYGYTF	TGTGCCAGCAGTTTCGGAGACTATGGCTACACCTTC
TRBV4-1	-	TRBJ1-2	-	CASSQDGPLSNYGYTF	TGCGCCAGCAGCCAAGATGGGCCCCTGTCTAACTATGGCTACACCTTC
TRBV5-1	-	TRBJ1-4	-	CASSSSGTNEKLFF	TGCGCCAGCAGCTCGAGTGGGACTAATGAAAAACTGTTTTTT
TRBV10-3	-	TRBJ1-2	-	CAIGVGGEGNGYTF	TGTGCCATCGGAGTCGGGGGTGAAGGCAATGGCTACACCTTC
TRBV19	TRBD1	TRBJ1-1	-	CASSGRQGNTEAFF	TGTGCCAGTAGTGGTAGACAGGGGAACACTGAAGCTTTCTTT
TRBV4-1	TRBD1	TRBJ1-5	once	CASSYYPGQGLGNQPQHF	TGCGCCAGCAGCTATTACCCGGGACAGGGTTTGGGCAATCAGCCCCAGCATTTT
TRBV28	-	TRBJ1-1	-	CASTRDREDTEAFF	TGTGCCAGCACGCGGGACCGGGAGGACACTGAAGCTTTCTTT
TRBV30	-	TRBJ2-1	-	CAWSVGRYNEQFF	TGTGCCTGGAGTGTCGGTAGATACAATGAGCAGTTCTTC
TRBV28	TRBD1	TRBJ2-5	-	CASSLGGQLQETQYF	TGTGCCAGCAGTTTAGGGGGACAGCTTCAAGAGACCCAGTACTTC
TRBV6-1	TRBD2	TRBJ2-3	-	CASSELAGAGTDTQYF	TGTGCCAGCAGTGAATTAGCGGGAGCTGGCACAGATACGCAGTATTTT
TRBV5-6	-	TRBJ2-7	-	CASSLAYAREQYF	TGTGCCAGCAGCTTGGCCTACGCAAGGGAGCAGTACTTC
TRBV12-3/TRBV12-4	-	TRBJ1-2	-	CASSPGNSPGYTF	TGTGCCAGCAGCCCCGGGAACTCTCCTGGCTACACCTTC
TRBV5-4	-	TRBJ1-2	-	CASSLARTVNYGYTF	TGTGCCAGCAGCTTGGCTAGGACTGTAAACTATGGCTACACCTTC
TRBV18	-	TRBJ1-5	-	CASARTYNQPQHF	TGTGCCAGCGCGCGGACGTACAATCAGCCCCAGCATTTT
TRBV5-4	TRBD2	TRBJ2-5	-	CASSGLSGREQETQYF	TGTGCCAGCAGCGGCCTTAGCGGGAGAGAACAAGAGACCCAGTACTTC
TRBV27	-	TRBJ1-5	-	CASGLHSNQPQHF	TGTGCCAGCGGTCTGCATAGCAATCAGCCCCAGCATTTT
TRBV30	TRBD1	TRBJ1-2	few	CAWSGRYWDREGYTF	TGTGCCTGGAGTGGGCGTTATTGGGACAGGGAGGGCTACACCTTC
TRBV28	-	TRBJ1-3	-	CASSRSGTGNTIYF	TGTGCCAGCAGTAGGTCAGGGACTGGAAACACCATATATTTT
TRBV9	-	TRBJ2-7	-	CASSAQLGGYEQYF	TGTGCCAGCAGCGCCCAGCTTGGGGGCTACGAGCAGTACTTC